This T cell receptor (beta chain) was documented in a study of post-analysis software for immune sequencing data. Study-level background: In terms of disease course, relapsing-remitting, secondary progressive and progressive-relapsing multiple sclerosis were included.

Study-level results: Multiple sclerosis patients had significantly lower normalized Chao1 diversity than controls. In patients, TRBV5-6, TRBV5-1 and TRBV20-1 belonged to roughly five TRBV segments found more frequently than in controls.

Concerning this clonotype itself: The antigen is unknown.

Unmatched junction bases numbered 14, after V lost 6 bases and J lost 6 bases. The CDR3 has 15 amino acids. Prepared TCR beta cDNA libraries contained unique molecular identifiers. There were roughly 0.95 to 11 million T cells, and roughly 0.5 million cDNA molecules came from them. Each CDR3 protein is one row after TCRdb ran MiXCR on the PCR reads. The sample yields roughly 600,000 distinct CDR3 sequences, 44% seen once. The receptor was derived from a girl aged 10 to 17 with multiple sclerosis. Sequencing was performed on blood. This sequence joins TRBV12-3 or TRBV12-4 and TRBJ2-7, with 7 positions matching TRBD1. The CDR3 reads CASSTPRQGSLEQYF. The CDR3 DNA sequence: TGTGCCAGCAGCACACCCCGACAGGGAAGCCTCGAGCAGTACTTC.